These 7 T cell receptor beta chains share one sample of origin, sequenced in a study of CD8+ T cells in alopecia areata. In each case, RNA was isolated and then reverse transcribed into cDNA as the sequencing template. Profiled with immunoSEQ multiplex PCR; TCRdb holds only in-frame clones, not every one. The sample records about 260,000 clones, 45% to 70% being singletons. Treatment indicated: oral pan-JAK inhibitor, 5-10 mg twice daily. Sequenced here: CD4+ T cells sorted from blood, sampled around week 54, from a patient treated with tofacitinib. The source of these receptors is a human donor with alopecia areata.

As concerns this clone: The identical CDR3 is also encoded by other nucleotide sequences in the sample. This chain's CDR3 is CAWSTGLNQPQHF. The CDR3, as DNA: TGTGCCTGGAGTACGGGTCTCAATCAGCCCCAGCATTTT. J is TRBJ1-5 and V is TRBV30, with D unresolved. The V end was cut by 2 bases, the J end by 3 bases, with 8 bases between. The CDR3 runs 13 residues. Germline loops: CDR1 GTSNPN, CDR2 SVGIG (reference sequence).

This clone was seen more than once but under ten times. The V call is TRBV7-9, the J call TRBJ2-5; D is unresolved. Germline V CDR1 and CDR2: SEHNR, FQNEAQ (reference sequence). The CDR3 sequence is 14 residues long. V dropped 3 bases and J dropped 3 bases, with 11 bases sitting between them. Here the CDR3 DNA reads TGTGCCAGCAGCTTCCGTGCGCTGGAAGAGACCCAGTACTTC. Its translation is CASSFRALEETQYF.

This clone has only a few counts. J is TRBJ2-3 and V is TRBV5-6, with D perhaps matching TRBD1 (6 bases). The germline V gene encodes CDR1 SGHDT and CDR2 YYEEEE. Trimming stripped 2 bases from V and 3 bases from J, with 16 bases between. This CDR3 is built from 16 residues. CDR3: CASSFLQGIGTDTQYF. DNA for the CDR3: TGTGCCAGCAGCTTTTTACAGGGTATTGGGACAGATACGCAGTATTTT.

This clone has just a few counts. This chain connects TRBV27 to TRBJ1-6; 9 bases match TRBD1. CDR1 MNHEY and CDR2 SMNVEV come from the germline V gene (reference sequence). This CDR3 region has 14 residues. Unmatched junction bases numbered 6, after V lost 6 bases and J lost 9 bases. CDR3 coding DNA: TGTGCCAGCAGGGGGGACAGGGTTACTTCACCCCTCCACTTT. It is translated as CASRGDRVTSPLHF.

V and J are TRBV7-9 and TRBJ2-1; 7 positions match TRBD2. J was trimmed by 2 bases and V by 1 base; bases with no gene match: 5. Germline V lookup: CDR1 SEHNR, CDR2 FQNEAQ (reference sequence). The CDR3 length is 16 residues. CDR3 DNA sequence: TGTGCCAGCAGCTTAGTGGGAGGGCTACCCTACAATGAGCAGTTCTTC. This encodes CASSLVGGLPYNEQFF.

CDR3 in amino acids: CASSPDRGYQPQHF. The CDR3 DNA sequence: TGTGCCAGCAGCCCGGACAGGGGATACCAGCCCCAGCATTTT. The J gene is TRBJ1-5, the V gene TRBV7-6; 9 nucleotides line up with TRBD1. The CDR3 has 14 residues. Trimming removed 5 bases from V and 7 bases from J; junction bases left unmatched: 6. The germline V gene encodes CDR1 SGHVS and CDR2 FNYEAQ.

This clone was seen only a few times. The chain joins TRBV30 to TRBJ1-6; no clear D gene. V was cut by 1 base and J by 10 bases, with 5 bases left in between. CDR1 and CDR2 (germline): GTSNPN, SVGIG (reference sequence). The CDR3 has 11 residues. CDR3 DNA sequence: TGTGCCTGGAGTGGGAACTCACCCCTCCACTTT. Translation gives CAWSGNSPLHF. The whole variable domain, remainder taken from reference TRBV30 and TRBJ1-6, is SQTIHQWPATLVQPVGSPLSLECTVEGTSNPNLYWYRQAAGRGLQLLFYSVGIGQISSEVPQNLSASRPQDRQFILSSKKLLLSDSGFYLCAWSGNSPLHFGNGTRLTVT.